The 4 T cell receptor beta chains below all came from one sample that was sequenced in a study of cytomegalovirus exposure and HLA in healthy donors. The method was immunoSEQ multiplex PCR; TCRdb's version includes in-frame clones alone and lacks a portion of them. The table shows roughly 98,000 clones, with roughly 90% occurring only once. Sequenced sample: PBMCs. These receptors all stem from a man aged 18 to 29 in good health and CMV-seropositive.

The V call is TRBV5-4, the J call TRBJ1-2, with 8 bases that match TRBD1. The V gene end was trimmed by 0 bases and the J gene end by 2 bases; junction bases not matched to a gene: 0. CDR3 length equals 14 residues. CDR1 SGHNT and CDR2 YYREEE come from the germline V gene (reference sequence). The CDR3 region has the DNA TGTGCCAGCAGCTTGGGGACAGGGAACTATGGCTACACCTTC. Its protein is CASSLGTGNYGYTF. Supplemented by reference TRBV5-4 and TRBJ1-2, the full variable domain reads ETGVTQSPTHLIKTRGQQVTLRCSSQSGHNTVSWYQQALGQGPQFIFQYYREEENGRGNFPPRFSGLQFPNYSSELNVNALELDDSALYLCASSLGTGNYGYTFGSGTRLTVV.

The V call is TRBV2, the J call TRBJ2-5, with 14 bases matching TRBD2. V lost 6 bases, J lost 5 bases, and 5 bases stayed unmatched. The germline V gene encodes CDR1 SNHLY and CDR2 FYNNEI. This CDR3 has 15 residues. In DNA, the CDR3 is TGTGCCAGCAGACCGGGACTAGCGGGGGTTGAGACCCAGTACTTC. Encoded protein: CASRPGLAGVETQYF.

In its sample, this clone was seen a few times. The J gene is TRBJ2-3, the V gene TRBV19, with 7 bases matching TRBD1. After removal of 6 bases from V and 4 bases from J, the junction contained 19 bases not matched to a gene. The CDR3 is made up of 18 amino acids. The germline V gene encodes CDR1 LNHDA and CDR2 SQIVND (reference sequence). This chain's CDR3 is CASSPLVTGSVFSDTQYF. DNA of the CDR3: TGTGCCAGTAGCCCACTAGTGACAGGGTCGGTTTTTTCAGATACGCAGTATTTT.

J is TRBJ1-2 and V is TRBV6-1; 7 nucleotides agree with TRBD1. The CDR3 is 14 residues long. With 6 bases clipped from V and 4 bases from J, the junction kept 8 bases outside the gene matches. Germline V CDR1 and CDR2: MNHNS, SASEGT. The CDR3 here is CASSPGQRSYGYTF. The DNA for the CDR3 is TGTGCCAGCAGCCCGGGACAGCGATCCTATGGCTACACCTTC.